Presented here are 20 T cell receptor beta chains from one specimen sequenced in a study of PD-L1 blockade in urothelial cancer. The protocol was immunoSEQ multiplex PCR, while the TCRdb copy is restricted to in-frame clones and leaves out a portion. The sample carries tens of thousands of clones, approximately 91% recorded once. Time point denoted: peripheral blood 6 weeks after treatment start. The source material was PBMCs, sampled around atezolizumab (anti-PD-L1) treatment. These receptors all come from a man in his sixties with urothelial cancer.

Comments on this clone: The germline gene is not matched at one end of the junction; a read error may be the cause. CDR3 region: CASSRDRGDEQYF. The CDR3 DNA follows: TGTGCTAGCAGCCGGGACAGGGGTGACGAGCAGTACTTC. The chain has TRBV7-7 and TRBJ2-7, with 10 bases identical to TRBD1. Per the germline V gene, CDR1 is SSHAT and CDR2 is FNYEAQ (reference sequence). CDR3 size: 13 residues.

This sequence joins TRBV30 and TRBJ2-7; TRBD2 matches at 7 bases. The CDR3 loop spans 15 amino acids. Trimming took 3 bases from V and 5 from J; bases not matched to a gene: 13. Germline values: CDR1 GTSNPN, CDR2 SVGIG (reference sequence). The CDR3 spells CAWSWGGDSLNEQYF. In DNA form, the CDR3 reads TGTGCCTGGAGCTGGGGGGGTGATTCTTTAAACGAGCAGTACTTC.

CDR3 sequence (DNA): TGTGCCATCAGTGAGAGACAAGAAGCTTTCTTT. Its translation is CAISERQEAFF. The V call is TRBV10-3, the J call TRBJ1-1; D call uncertain. The V and J ends lost 2 bases and 8 bases respectively, with 6 bases between them. This CDR3 is 11 amino acids long. Germline lookup yields CDR1 ENHRY and CDR2 SYGVKD.

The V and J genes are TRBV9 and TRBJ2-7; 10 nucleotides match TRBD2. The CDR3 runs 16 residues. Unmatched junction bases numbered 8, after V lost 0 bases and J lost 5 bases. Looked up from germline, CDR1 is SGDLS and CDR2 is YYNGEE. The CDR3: CASSVGSSGSYHEQYF. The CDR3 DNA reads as TGTGCCAGCAGCGTAGGTTCTAGCGGGAGTTACCACGAGCAGTACTTC.

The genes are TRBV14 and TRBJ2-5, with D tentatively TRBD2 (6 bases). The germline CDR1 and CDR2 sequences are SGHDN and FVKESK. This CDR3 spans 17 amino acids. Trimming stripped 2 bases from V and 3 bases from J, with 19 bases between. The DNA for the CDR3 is TGTGCCAGCAGCCAACCCTTCGGGGCGGGGCGCGAAGAGACCCAGTACTTC. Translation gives CASSQPFGAGREETQYF.

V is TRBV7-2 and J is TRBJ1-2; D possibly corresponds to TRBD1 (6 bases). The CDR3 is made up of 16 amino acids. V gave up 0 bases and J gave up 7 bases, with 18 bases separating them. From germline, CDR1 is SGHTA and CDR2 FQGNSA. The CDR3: CASSLATGQRTSGYTF. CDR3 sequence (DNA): TGTGCCAGCAGCTTAGCCACAGGACAGAGGACGAGTGGCTACACCTTC.

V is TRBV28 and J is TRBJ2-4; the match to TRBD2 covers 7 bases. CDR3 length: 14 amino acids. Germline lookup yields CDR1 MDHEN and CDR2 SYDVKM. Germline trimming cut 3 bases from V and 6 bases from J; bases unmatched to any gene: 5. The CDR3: CASSLGGGVNIQYF. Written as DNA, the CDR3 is TGTGCCAGCAGTTTGGGCGGGGGAGTAAACATTCAGTACTTC.

The CDR3 nucleotides read TGTGCCAGCTCAACGAGGGACAGGGCAGGAGATACGCAGTATTTT. It yields the protein CASSTRDRAGDTQYF. This chain uses TRBV18 with TRBJ2-3; 9 positions match TRBD1. This CDR3 contains 15 residues. The germline gives CDR1 KGHSH, CDR2 LQKENI. Trimming cost V 5 bases and J 5 bases; bases outside gene matches: 8.

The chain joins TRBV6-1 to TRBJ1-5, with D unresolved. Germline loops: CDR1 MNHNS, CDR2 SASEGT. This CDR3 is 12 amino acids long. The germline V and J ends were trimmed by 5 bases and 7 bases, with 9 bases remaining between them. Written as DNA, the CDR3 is TGTGCCAGCAGTTTTAACATGCAGCCCCAGCATTTT. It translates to CASSFNMQPQHF.

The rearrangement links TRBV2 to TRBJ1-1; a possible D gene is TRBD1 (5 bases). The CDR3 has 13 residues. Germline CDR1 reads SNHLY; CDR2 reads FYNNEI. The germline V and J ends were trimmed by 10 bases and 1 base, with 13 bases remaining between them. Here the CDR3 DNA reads TGTGCCAACAACCTAGACAGGAACACTGAAGCTTTCTTT. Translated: CANNLDRNTEAFF.

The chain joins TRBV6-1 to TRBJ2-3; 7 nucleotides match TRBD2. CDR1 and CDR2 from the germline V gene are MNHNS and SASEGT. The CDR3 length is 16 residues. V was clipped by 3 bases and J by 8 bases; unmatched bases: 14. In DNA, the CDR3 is TGTGCCAGCAGTGAGTTCGAGCGGGGTCCCCAGGGTACGCAGTATTTT. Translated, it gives CASSEFERGPQGTQYF.

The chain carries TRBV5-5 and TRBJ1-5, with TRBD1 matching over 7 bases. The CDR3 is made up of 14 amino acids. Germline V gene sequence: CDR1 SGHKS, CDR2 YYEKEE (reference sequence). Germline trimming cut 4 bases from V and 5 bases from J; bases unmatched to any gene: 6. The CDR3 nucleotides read TGTGCCAGCAGCGGTGACAGGGCGGATCAGCCCCAGCATTTT. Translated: CASSGDRADQPQHF. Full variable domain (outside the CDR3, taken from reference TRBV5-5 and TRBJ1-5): DAGVTQSPTHLIKTRGQQVTLRCSPISGHKSVSWYQQVLGQGPQFIFQYYEKEERGRGNFPDRFSARQFPNYSSELNVNALLLGDSALYLCASSGDRADQPQHFGDGTRLSIL.

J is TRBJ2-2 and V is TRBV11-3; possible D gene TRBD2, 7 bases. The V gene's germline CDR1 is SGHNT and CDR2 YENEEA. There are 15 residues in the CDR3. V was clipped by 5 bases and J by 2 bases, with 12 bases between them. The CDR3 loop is CASSAGGANTGELFF. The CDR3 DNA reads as TGTGCCAGCAGCGCTGGGGGGGCTAACACCGGGGAGCTGTTTTTT.

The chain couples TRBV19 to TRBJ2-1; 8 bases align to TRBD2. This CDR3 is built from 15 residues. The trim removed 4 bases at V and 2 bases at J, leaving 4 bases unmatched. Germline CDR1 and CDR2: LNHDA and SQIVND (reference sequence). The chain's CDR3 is CASSTSLAAYNEQFF. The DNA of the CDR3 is TGTGCCAGTAGTACCTCACTAGCGGCCTACAATGAGCAGTTCTTC.

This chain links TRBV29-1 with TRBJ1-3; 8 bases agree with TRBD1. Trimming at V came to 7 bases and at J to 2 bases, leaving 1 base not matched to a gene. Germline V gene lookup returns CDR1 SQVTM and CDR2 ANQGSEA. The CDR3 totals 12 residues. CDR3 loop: CSGRGPGNTIYF. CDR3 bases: TGCAGCGGCAGGGGGCCTGGAAACACCATATATTTT.

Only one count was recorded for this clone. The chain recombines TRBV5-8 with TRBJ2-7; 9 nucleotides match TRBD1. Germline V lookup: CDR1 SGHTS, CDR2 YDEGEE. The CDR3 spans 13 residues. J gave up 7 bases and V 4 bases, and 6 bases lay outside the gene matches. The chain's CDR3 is CASSPRDREEQYF. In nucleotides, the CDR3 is TGTGCCAGCAGCCCCCGGGACAGGGAAGAGCAGTACTTC.

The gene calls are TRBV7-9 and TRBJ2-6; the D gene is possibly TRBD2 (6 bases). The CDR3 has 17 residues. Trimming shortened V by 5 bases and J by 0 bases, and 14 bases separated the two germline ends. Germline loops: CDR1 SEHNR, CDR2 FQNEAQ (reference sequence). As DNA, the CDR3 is TGTGCCAGCAGCCCGGAGGGGAGCCGCTCTGGGGCCAACGTCCTGACTTTC. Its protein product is CASSPEGSRSGANVLTF.

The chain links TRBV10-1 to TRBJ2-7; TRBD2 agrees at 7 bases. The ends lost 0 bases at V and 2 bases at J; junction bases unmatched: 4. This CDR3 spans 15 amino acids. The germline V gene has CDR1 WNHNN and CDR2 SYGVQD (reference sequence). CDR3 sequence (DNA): TGCGCCAGCAGTGAGTCGCCCCTAGCGGCCTACGAGCAGTACTTC. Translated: CASSESPLAAYEQYF.

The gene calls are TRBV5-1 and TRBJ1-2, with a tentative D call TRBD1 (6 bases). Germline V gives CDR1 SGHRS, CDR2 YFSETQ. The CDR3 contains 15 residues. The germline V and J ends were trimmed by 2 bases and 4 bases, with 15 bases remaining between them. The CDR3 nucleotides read TGCGCCAGCAGCTTCGCTTCGGGACACTTCTATGGCTACACCTTC. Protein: CASSFASGHFYGYTF.

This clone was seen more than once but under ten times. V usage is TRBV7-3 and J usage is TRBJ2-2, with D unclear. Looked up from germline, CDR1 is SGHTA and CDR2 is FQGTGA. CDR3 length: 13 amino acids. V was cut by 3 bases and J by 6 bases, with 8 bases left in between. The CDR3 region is CASSLARPGELFF. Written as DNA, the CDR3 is TGTGCCAGCAGCTTGGCACGTCCCGGGGAGCTGTTTTTT.